A selection of T cell receptor beta chains follows, all from one sample in a study of T cells in Graves' hyperthyroidism and ophthalmopathy. TCRdb fed the multiplex PCR reads into MiXCR, producing one record per CDR3 protein. The profile shows about 400,000 distinct CDR3 sequences, just under 15% of them singletons. The sample consisted of blood. Receptors originate from a woman aged 25 to 39 with Graves' hyperthyroidism. Each CDR3 is given with its conserved first and last residue. Fields, in order: J gene, V gene, D gene, clone size, CDR3 DNA, CDR3 protein. The D gene is left open where the match is weak. Size values are once, few and many counts, or a class for expanded clones, and some rows have none.

j_gene: TRBJ2-7
v_gene: TRBV9
d_gene: -
abundance: few
CDR3nt: TGTGCCAGCAGCCCTAGATTGCAGGGCTCCTACGAGCAGTACTTC
CDR3aa: CASSPRLQGSYEQYF

j_gene: TRBJ2-5
v_gene: TRBV7-8
d_gene: -
abundance: many
CDR3nt: TGTGCCAGCAGCAAGACAAGGCTACAAGAGACCCAGTACTTC
CDR3aa: CASSKTRLQETQYF

j_gene: TRBJ2-5
v_gene: TRBV6-1
d_gene: -
abundance: many
CDR3nt: TGTGCCAGCAGAACGCAAGGGTTCCAAGAGACCCAGTACTTC
CDR3aa: CASRTQGFQETQYF

j_gene: TRBJ1-4
v_gene: TRBV5-1
d_gene: -
abundance: -
CDR3nt: TGCGCCAGCAGCTTCACATCTACTACACCGGGCGAAAAACTGTTTTTT
CDR3aa: CASSFTSTTPGEKLFF

j_gene: TRBJ2-7
v_gene: TRBV28
d_gene: -
abundance: few
CDR3nt: TGTGCCAGCAGTCCTCCTAGACTGAACTACGAGCAGTACTTC
CDR3aa: CASSPPRLNYEQYF

j_gene: TRBJ1-5
v_gene: TRBV20-1
d_gene: -
abundance: -
CDR3nt: TGCAGTGCCACAGGGAACAATCAGCCCCAGCATTTT
CDR3aa: CSATGNNQPQHF

j_gene: TRBJ1-1
v_gene: TRBV9
d_gene: -
abundance: -
CDR3nt: TGTGCCAGCAGCTCACGGACAGCGAGCACTGAAGCTTTCTTT
CDR3aa: CASSSRTASTEAFF

j_gene: TRBJ1-2
v_gene: TRBV9
d_gene: -
abundance: -
CDR3nt: TGTGCCAGCAGCGCCCGGACATCCGATAACTATGGCTACACCTTC
CDR3aa: CASSARTSDNYGYTF

j_gene: TRBJ2-5
v_gene: TRBV28
d_gene: -
abundance: -
CDR3nt: TGTGCCAGCAGTCACTTTCCAAGGGAGACCCAGTACTTC
CDR3aa: CASSHFPRETQYF

j_gene: TRBJ1-1
v_gene: TRBV12-3/TRBV12-4
d_gene: TRBD1
abundance: many
CDR3nt: TGTGCCAGCAGTTCGCTGGGAGGACAGGGTGAAGCTTTCTTT
CDR3aa: CASSSLGGQGEAFF

j_gene: TRBJ1-2
v_gene: TRBV20-1
d_gene: -
abundance: many
CDR3nt: TGCAGTGCTAGAGATCAGGGCGGCGGCTACACCTTC
CDR3aa: CSARDQGGGYTF

j_gene: TRBJ2-7
v_gene: TRBV7-9
d_gene: -
abundance: many
CDR3nt: TGTGCCAGCAGCTCGGCGGCAACCTACGAGCAGTACTTC
CDR3aa: CASSSAATYEQYF

j_gene: TRBJ2-5
v_gene: TRBV24-1
d_gene: TRBD2
abundance: -
CDR3nt: TGTGCCACCAGTGATTCGACTAGCGGGAGTTTGGAGACCCAGTACTTC
CDR3aa: CATSDSTSGSLETQYF

j_gene: TRBJ2-2
v_gene: TRBV11-2
d_gene: -
abundance: many
CDR3nt: TGTGCCAGCAGCCGGCAGGAGGGTTACGACACCGGGGAGCTGTTTTTT
CDR3aa: CASSRQEGYDTGELFF

j_gene: TRBJ2-1
v_gene: TRBV29-1
d_gene: -
abundance: -
CDR3nt: TGCAGCGTTGAAGACATGGGAGGTTTGGCTTACAATGAGCAGTTCTTC
CDR3aa: CSVEDMGGLAYNEQFF

j_gene: TRBJ1-5
v_gene: TRBV3-1
d_gene: -
abundance: many
CDR3nt: TGTGCCAGCAGCCAAGGGACAGCTATCAAGCCCCAGCATTTT
CDR3aa: CASSQGTAIKPQHF

j_gene: TRBJ2-1
v_gene: TRBV20-1
d_gene: -
abundance: -
CDR3nt: TGCAGTGTACTCGGAGATGGGGGTGAGCAGTTCTTC
CDR3aa: CSVLGDGGEQFF

j_gene: TRBJ1-1
v_gene: TRBV9
d_gene: TRBD1
abundance: -
CDR3nt: TGTGCCAGCAGCGTAGGGCAGGGGGCGAAAGGTGTTGAAGCTTTCTTT
CDR3aa: CASSVGQGAKGVEAFF

j_gene: TRBJ2-3
v_gene: TRBV5-1
d_gene: TRBD1
abundance: few
CDR3nt: TGCGCCAGCAGCCAGAGGACAGGGGGCACAGATACGCAGTATTTT
CDR3aa: CASSQRTGGTDTQYF

j_gene: TRBJ1-4
v_gene: TRBV4-1
d_gene: -
abundance: few
CDR3nt: TGCGCCAGCAGCCAAGGTGGGGAGGCTAATGAAAAACTGTTTTTT
CDR3aa: CASSQGGEANEKLFF

j_gene: TRBJ2-4
v_gene: TRBV28
d_gene: -
abundance: -
CDR3nt: TGTGCCAGCGGAGACAGTTTAAACATTCAGTACTTC
CDR3aa: CASGDSLNIQYF

j_gene: TRBJ2-6
v_gene: TRBV20-1
d_gene: -
abundance: -
CDR3nt: TGCAGTGCTAGAGGGGGGGCTGGGGCCAACGTCCTGACTTTC
CDR3aa: CSARGGAGANVLTF

j_gene: TRBJ2-1
v_gene: TRBV7-8
d_gene: TRBD1
abundance: many
CDR3nt: TGTGCCAGCAGCTTAGCGCAGGGACAGGGGTTGGATGAGCAGTTCTTC
CDR3aa: CASSLAQGQGLDEQFF

j_gene: TRBJ2-7
v_gene: TRBV11-2
d_gene: -
abundance: many
CDR3nt: TGTGCCAGCAGCTTCGAGTTCGGCGGGAACGGAGTGATCCACGAGCAGTACTTC
CDR3aa: CASSFEFGGNGVIHEQYF

j_gene: TRBJ1-2
v_gene: TRBV29-1
d_gene: -
abundance: few
CDR3nt: TGCAGCGTTGAAGGGCGGCAGGCGGCTGGCTATGGCTACACCTTC
CDR3aa: CSVEGRQAAGYGYTF

j_gene: TRBJ2-7
v_gene: TRBV5-1
d_gene: -
abundance: many
CDR3nt: TGCGCCAGCAGCTTGGGGCAGAGCTATTACGAGCAGTACTTC
CDR3aa: CASSLGQSYYEQYF

j_gene: TRBJ2-6
v_gene: TRBV2
d_gene: -
abundance: -
CDR3nt: TGTGCCAGCAGTGGTGAAGGGGGATACGGGGCCAACGTCCTGACTTTC
CDR3aa: CASSGEGGYGANVLTF

j_gene: TRBJ2-7
v_gene: TRBV10-2
d_gene: -
abundance: -
CDR3nt: TGCGCCAGCAGGGACACCTACGAGCAGTACTTC
CDR3aa: CASRDTYEQYF

j_gene: TRBJ2-7
v_gene: TRBV10-3
d_gene: -
abundance: many
CDR3nt: TGTGCCATCAGAGGGACGGACGAGCAGTACTTC
CDR3aa: CAIRGTDEQYF

j_gene: TRBJ2-3
v_gene: TRBV5-1
d_gene: -
abundance: few
CDR3nt: TGCGCCAGCACCCCCATGCGGGCGGACACAGATACGCAGTATTTT
CDR3aa: CASTPMRADTDTQYF

j_gene: TRBJ2-3
v_gene: TRBV27
d_gene: -
abundance: many
CDR3nt: TGTGCCAGCAGTTCGCGCAGAATCACAGATACGCAGTATTTT
CDR3aa: CASSSRRITDTQYF

j_gene: TRBJ2-7
v_gene: TRBV6-2/TRBV6-3
d_gene: -
abundance: few
CDR3nt: TGTGCCAGCAGTTACACGATCTACGAGCAGTACTTC
CDR3aa: CASSYTIYEQYF

j_gene: TRBJ2-1
v_gene: TRBV2
d_gene: -
abundance: few
CDR3nt: TGTGCCAGCCTTGGGATTAACAATGAGCAGTTCTTC
CDR3aa: CASLGINNEQFF

j_gene: TRBJ1-6
v_gene: TRBV20-1
d_gene: -
abundance: many
CDR3nt: TGCAGTGTACCACTATGGGGATATAATTCACCCCTCCACTTT
CDR3aa: CSVPLWGYNSPLHF

j_gene: TRBJ2-7
v_gene: TRBV3-1
d_gene: -
abundance: many
CDR3nt: TGTGCCAGCAGCCAAACGACCCAGGCTAGAGAGCAGTACTTC
CDR3aa: CASSQTTQAREQYF

j_gene: TRBJ2-3
v_gene: TRBV5-1
d_gene: -
abundance: -
CDR3nt: TGCGCCAGCAGCCTGGATGGACAAGTCACAGATACGCAGTATTTT
CDR3aa: CASSLDGQVTDTQYF

j_gene: TRBJ2-1
v_gene: TRBV28
d_gene: TRBD1
abundance: many
CDR3nt: TGTGCCAGCAGTAGTCCGGGACAGGGCTCCTACAATGAGCAGTTCTTC
CDR3aa: CASSSPGQGSYNEQFF

j_gene: TRBJ1-1
v_gene: TRBV5-1
d_gene: -
abundance: few
CDR3nt: TGCGCCAGCAGCACGGAAGGCCTTAGAATGACTGAAGCTTCCTTT
CDR3aa: CASSTEGLRMTEASF

j_gene: TRBJ1-6
v_gene: TRBV27
d_gene: -
abundance: -
CDR3nt: TGTGCCAGCAGTGCCGAATCTGGGGGGTCTCGTTCACCCCTCCACTTT
CDR3aa: CASSAESGGSRSPLHF

j_gene: TRBJ1-2
v_gene: TRBV6-1
d_gene: -
abundance: -
CDR3nt: TGTGACAGCAGTGAAGTCGGGGATTTGAGCTATGGCTACACCTTC
CDR3aa: CDSSEVGDLSYGYTF

j_gene: TRBJ2-7
v_gene: TRBV30
d_gene: -
abundance: many
CDR3nt: TGTGCCTGGAGTTCCGGGGGCGGCTACGAGCAGTACTTC
CDR3aa: CAWSSGGGYEQYF

j_gene: TRBJ2-5
v_gene: TRBV27
d_gene: -
abundance: many
CDR3nt: TGTGCCAGCAGTTTCGAGGGCAGAGAGACCCAGTACTTC
CDR3aa: CASSFEGRETQYF

j_gene: TRBJ2-7
v_gene: TRBV27
d_gene: -
abundance: many
CDR3nt: TGTGCCAGCAGTTTCTACTCACAGCGCTCCTACGAGCAGTACTTC
CDR3aa: CASSFYSQRSYEQYF

j_gene: TRBJ2-7
v_gene: TRBV18
d_gene: -
abundance: many
CDR3nt: TGTGCCAGCTCACCAAATCTGGGGAGGACCGCCCAACACGAGCAGTACTTC
CDR3aa: CASSPNLGRTAQHEQYF

j_gene: TRBJ2-1
v_gene: TRBV19
d_gene: -
abundance: few
CDR3nt: TGTGCCAGTAGCCGAACAGCGGCCTCCTACAATGAGCAGTTCTTC
CDR3aa: CASSRTAASYNEQFF

j_gene: TRBJ1-5
v_gene: TRBV30
d_gene: -
abundance: many
CDR3nt: TGTGCCTGGAGGGACAGCTATAGCAATCAGCCCCAGCATTTT
CDR3aa: CAWRDSYSNQPQHF

j_gene: TRBJ2-2
v_gene: TRBV20-1
d_gene: -
abundance: many
CDR3nt: TGCAGTGCTAGCGACCGGGGCTACACCGGGGAGCTGTTTTTT
CDR3aa: CSASDRGYTGELFF

j_gene: TRBJ2-7
v_gene: TRBV20-1
d_gene: -
abundance: few
CDR3nt: TGCAGTGCTAGTTCCCCGCAGGTCGCTAACGAGCAGTACTTC
CDR3aa: CSASSPQVANEQYF

j_gene: TRBJ1-4
v_gene: TRBV12-3/TRBV12-4
d_gene: -
abundance: -
CDR3nt: TGTGCCAGCAGCCCACCGAGCTATTTCTTGGGAGAAAAACTGTTTTTT
CDR3aa: CASSPPSYFLGEKLFF

j_gene: TRBJ2-5
v_gene: TRBV3-1
d_gene: -
abundance: many
CDR3nt: TGTGCCAGCAGCCAAGGGATCGCAGAGACCCAGTACTTC
CDR3aa: CASSQGIAETQYF

j_gene: TRBJ2-3
v_gene: TRBV2
d_gene: -
abundance: many
CDR3nt: TGTGCCAGCAACTCTGGCACAGATACGCAGTATTTT
CDR3aa: CASNSGTDTQYF

j_gene: TRBJ2-3
v_gene: TRBV11-3
d_gene: -
abundance: many
CDR3nt: TGTGCCAGCAGCCTGGGGACGGCTACTAGCACAGATACGCAGTATTTT
CDR3aa: CASSLGTATSTDTQYF

j_gene: TRBJ2-2
v_gene: TRBV27
d_gene: -
abundance: many
CDR3nt: TGTGCCAGCAGTTCAGAAGGACGTGCCGGGGAGCTGTTTTTT
CDR3aa: CASSSEGRAGELFF

j_gene: TRBJ1-4
v_gene: TRBV5-5
d_gene: -
abundance: many
CDR3nt: TGTGCCAGCAGCTTGCCCAAGACAGCTAATGAAAAACTGTTTTTT
CDR3aa: CASSLPKTANEKLFF

j_gene: TRBJ2-7
v_gene: TRBV6-2/TRBV6-3
d_gene: TRBD1
abundance: few
CDR3nt: TGTGCCAGCAGTTACAGGGGGCCTCCCTACGAGCAGTACTTC
CDR3aa: CASSYRGPPYEQYF

j_gene: TRBJ1-1
v_gene: TRBV19
d_gene: TRBD1
abundance: few
CDR3nt: TGTGCCAGTATCCCCACAGGGGGGAGCACTAAAGCTTTCTTT
CDR3aa: CASIPTGGSTKAFF

j_gene: TRBJ1-1
v_gene: TRBV6-6
d_gene: -
abundance: many
CDR3nt: TGTGCCAGCAGTTACTCCCCTAGGGGTGAAGCTTTCTTT
CDR3aa: CASSYSPRGEAFF

j_gene: TRBJ2-3
v_gene: TRBV6-1
d_gene: TRBD2
abundance: few
CDR3nt: TGTGCCAGCAGAGCCCAAATGCGGGAGGGCCTGATTTTGACAGATACGCAGTATTTT
CDR3aa: CASRAQMREGLILTDTQYF

j_gene: TRBJ2-3
v_gene: TRBV27
d_gene: TRBD2
abundance: many
CDR3nt: TGTGCCAGCAGTCCCCGGACTAGCGGGACTGTGGATACGCAGTATTTT
CDR3aa: CASSPRTSGTVDTQYF